Here is one TCR beta chain with its context. Its antigen remains unidentified. Base qualities are not provided; no much larger clone lies one nucleotide away. The donors were healthy, HIV-negative adults with no recently reported acute infections or vaccinations. Every donor was a Caucasian adult residing in Nashville, Tennessee, USA. CD4+ T cells were enriched by magnetic negative selection, after which naive cells were positively selected on CD45RA and the negative fraction was taken as the memory subset. Blood was obtained by leukapheresis, after which PBMCs were separated by Ficoll-Histopaque density gradient centrifugation and cryopreserved in liquid nitrogen vapor phase. Analytical flow cytometry was used to check the purity and quantity of each magnetically sorted T cell population. Genomic DNA was isolated from every sorted fraction and measured by UV absorbance on a Nanodrop 2000c. The data belong to a study of shared clonotypes between healthy human individuals (dated by TCRdb to about 2020). Concerning the study at large: The cohort comprised two women and a few men aged 18 to 49 years. For each donor, CD4 naive and CD4 memory were each given three plates, CD8 naive was given two plates, and CD8 memory was given one plate. The study deeply sequenced blood TCR repertoires of roughly five healthy adults to estimate repertoire size and the extent of clonotype sharing between individuals. To increase sequencing depth and limit assay-specific biases, different laboratories used diverse techniques to prepare libraries and sequence TCR repertoires. Between about 0.94 and 8.9 billion PBMCs per donor were obtained by leukapheresis.

TCR CDR3 regions were amplified from genomic DNA by multiplex PCR using the deep immunoSEQ assay. For each cell subset, the extracted genomic DNA was distributed evenly across all wells of several immunoSEQ 96-well plates, and each plate served as one replicate. For sorted subsets, each replicate PCR was loaded with roughly 190 ng genomic DNA, equivalent to 30,000 or so T cell genomes. Purified libraries were quantified with a Qubit 3.0 fluorometer, sized on a Bioanalyzer 2100, and re-quantified with the KAPA Library Quantification kit. A separate single-read 150-cycle Illumina NextSeq 550 flow cell was used to sequence each immunoSEQ 96-well plate. As for the authors' bioinformatics: The immunoSEQ output contained only junctional sequences without quality scores, so filtering could not match that applied to full-length reads. Sequences were annotated with PyIR, a Python wrapper for IgBLAST v1.9, and V/J genes and CDR3 were assigned using IMGT germline references. Reads with weak V/J assignments (E-value above 1e-6), missing CDR3, stop codons, out-of-frame junctions, or ambiguous translated residues were removed. A V3J clonotype was defined by an identical inferred V gene, J gene, and CDR3 amino acid sequence. The percentage overlap between two repertoires was calculated by dividing the number of shared unique clonotypes by the size of the smaller repertoire. Three approaches were used to assess repertoire richness: RTK rarefaction, the Chao1 estimator, and Recon v2.1 estimates of unobserved clonotypes. For all TCRbeta clonotypes obtained by the gDNA method from a handful of donors, generation probabilities were computed with OLGA. In TCRdb, the immuneACCESS table is reduced to in-frame sequences with V and J assigned. These tables do not hold every clone; where another copy was compared, an unresolved V gene accounts for under half, and the others remain unexplained. V, J and clone size reflect that table, while D and trimming were determined from the DNA. For this sample there are over 1.5 million clones; 98% appear just once. The leading ten clones occupy 0.4% to 0.45% of the sample.

Results the study describes overall, beyond this receptor: Incomplete sequencing was indicated by rarefaction of sorted-subset datasets, despite the large sequencing depth. Sampling was restricted to blood, and TCR repertoires in tissue are likely to differ from TCR repertoires in blood. When four donors were compared, the shared fraction of clonotypes was approximately 5% for naive CD4, 3.5% for naive CD8, more than 2% for memory CD4, and around 0.4% for memory CD8. Naive subsets generally had larger estimated clonotype richness than memory subsets did. Pairwise subsampling indicated that sequencing depth was expected to affect the degree of clonotype sharing among donors. Compared with non-shared clonotypes, the clonotypes found in all four sorted-subset donors had higher generation probabilities. Because the study included only a small number of donors, the genetic and exposure-history diversity represented was limited.

From a lookup of the germline V gene, CDR1 and CDR2 are SGDLS and YYNGEE. The CDR3 sequence holds 15 residues, the cysteine and phenylalanine included. Only the CDR3 portion is preserved as DNA: 45 bases, with reading frame beginning at the first base. V was cut back by 0 bases and J by 0 bases, leaving a gap of 9 bases between them. The clonotype comes from a man aged 25-45 years in good health. The sample consisted of naive CD4+ T cells sorted from blood. The cell subset or site label on this specimen signifies: CD45RA+ positively selected. This receptor chain uses TRBV9 and TRBJ1-1, with no confidently assigned D gene. CDR3 sequence: CASSVAQELNTEAFF. The bases are TGTGCCAGCAGCGTAGCTCAGGAACTGAACACTGAAGCTTTCTTT.